This T cell receptor beta chain was obtained from a study of spatial heterogeneity in lung cancer. Across the study: Counts of TCR transcripts in tumor regions correlated strongly with a matched bulk RNA-seq T cell module score.

By proportion, this clonotype is medium-sized. Its target is unknown. Time point noted: sample taken at primary tumor resection. The donor group consisted of around 70 patients who had untreated, early-stage non-small cell lung cancer. TCRdb analysed the 5' RACE reads with MiXCR anew, one entry per CDR3 protein. Of approximately 3,100 distinct CDR3 sequences listed, approximately 6.1% are singletons. The study's findings and limits: Tumor mutation counts were tracked by expanded intratumoral alpha and beta TCR counts.

This sequence was found in a male donor with early-stage non-small cell lung cancer. The sequencing used lung tumor tissue, collected at surgery.

The CDR3 here is CSEQQRNYGYTF. CDR3 nucleotide sequence: TGCAGTGAGCAACAGCGTAACTATGGCTACACCTTC. The chain has TRBV20-1 and TRBJ1-2, with D hard to call. The germline V and J ends were trimmed by 7 bases and 1 base, with 10 bases remaining between them. Germline CDR1 DFQATT, CDR2 SNEGSKA (reference sequence). The CDR3 runs 12 residues.